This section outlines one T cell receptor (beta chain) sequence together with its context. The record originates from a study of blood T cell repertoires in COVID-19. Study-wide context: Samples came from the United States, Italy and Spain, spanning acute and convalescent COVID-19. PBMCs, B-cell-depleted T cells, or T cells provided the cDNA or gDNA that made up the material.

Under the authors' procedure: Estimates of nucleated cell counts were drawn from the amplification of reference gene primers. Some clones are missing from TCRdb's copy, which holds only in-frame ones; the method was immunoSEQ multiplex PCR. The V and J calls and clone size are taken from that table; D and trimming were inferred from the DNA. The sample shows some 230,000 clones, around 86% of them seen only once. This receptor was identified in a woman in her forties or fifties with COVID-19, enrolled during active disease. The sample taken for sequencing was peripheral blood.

The CDR3 loop reads CASFPSNYPTGTGGYGYTF. Written as DNA, the CDR3 is TGCGCCAGCTTCCCATCCAACTATCCCACCGGGACAGGGGGCTATGGCTACACCTTC. The chain combines TRBV10-2 with TRBJ1-2; 11 bases map to TRBD1. The ends lost 8 bases at V and 4 bases at J; junction bases unmatched: 21. This CDR3 has 19 residues. The germline V gene has CDR1 WSHSY and CDR2 SAAADI.